Below, one T cell receptor beta chain is given with its context. Its antigen is still unknown. Investigators built TCR beta libraries using UMI-labeled 5' RACE. Per the original data handling: Within each TCR beta library, functional CDR3 beta clonotypes numbered between 3,000 and 18,000. TCRdb reprocessed the 5' RACE reads, keeping one entry per CDR3 protein, no DNA. These V and J calls originate from TCRdb's pipeline instead of the authors' own analysis. The specimen's table records around 9,700 distinct CDR3 sequences. CDR3 size: 14 residues. CDR1 is SGHRS, CDR2 YFSETQ, per germline. This sample is part of a study of human CD8 memory T cell subsets. Regarding the study as a whole: A similarly high level of diversity characterized stem-like memory and precursor exhausted T cells, unlike effector memory cells.

The genes are TRBV5-1 and TRBJ2-7; the D call from TCRdb, TRBD1, cannot be confirmed without DNA. Material: CD8+ T cells from PBMCs. The source of this sequence is a human donor in good health. CDR3 sequence: CASSLDGAAYEQYF.